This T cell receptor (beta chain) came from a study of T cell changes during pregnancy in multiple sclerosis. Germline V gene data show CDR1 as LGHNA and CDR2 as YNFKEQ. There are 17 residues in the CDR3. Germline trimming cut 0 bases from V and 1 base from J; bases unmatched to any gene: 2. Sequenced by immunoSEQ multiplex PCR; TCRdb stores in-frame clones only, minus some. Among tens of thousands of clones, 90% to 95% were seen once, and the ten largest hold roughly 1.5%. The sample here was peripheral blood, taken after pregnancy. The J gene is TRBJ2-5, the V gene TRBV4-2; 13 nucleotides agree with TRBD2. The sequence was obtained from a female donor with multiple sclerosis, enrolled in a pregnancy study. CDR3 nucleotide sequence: TGTGCCAGCAGCCAAGAAGGGACTAGCGGGGCCCAAGAGACCCAGTACTTC. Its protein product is CASSQEGTSGAQETQYF.